The source of this T cell receptor (beta chain) is a study of shared T cell receptors in the human thymus. Clones were sequenced by immunoSEQ multiplex PCR, and TCRdb holds only the in-frame ones, with some missing. The table includes 700,000 to 750,000 clones, approximately 83% detected once. V was trimmed by 5 bases and J by 0 bases, leaving 13 bases between them. Germline CDR1 reads SEHNR; CDR2 reads FQNEAQ (reference sequence). The CDR3 runs 15 residues. The sample was also reused in another study, on human thymus T cells. This second report adds: Donation came from healthy Finnish infants having corrective surgery for congenital heart defects. Related studies noted strongly shared thymic repertoires across unrelated people.

V is TRBV7-9 and J is TRBJ1-1; D uncertain. Sequenced sample: thymocytes. This clonotype originated in a girl under three years old with a congenital heart defect. This CDR3 reads CASSRVTPLNTEAFF. The CDR3 DNA follows: TGTGCCAGCAGCCGTGTCACACCGTTGAACACTGAAGCTTTCTTT.